This T cell receptor beta chain is from a study of CD8 T cells in ankylosing spondylitis. Study-wide results and caveats: In the blood and synovial fluid of reactive arthritis, some motif variants had been previously reported. Within peripheral blood, clones linked to disease were CD8+ and relatively rare. Eight highly homologous variants made up a TCR beta motif, and this motif appeared characteristic of ankylosing spondylitis blood.

MiXCR was run by TCRdb on the 5' RACE reads, yielding one entry per CDR3 protein. In the table there are approximately 540,000 distinct CDR3 sequences, roughly 13% of which are singletons. This clonotype was seen a few times. Its antigen is undetermined. CDR3 length: 11 residues. The germline V gene encodes CDR1 SGHDT and CDR2 YYEEEE. Trimming shortened V by 0 bases and J by 6 bases, and 2 bases separated the two germline ends. The sequenced sample consisted of blood, either unsorted or a sorted T cell fraction (not recorded which). The sequence came from a male donor with ankylosing spondylitis. The V gene is TRBV5-6, the J gene TRBJ2-3; no clear D. The chain's CDR3 is CASSLDDTQYF. DNA for the CDR3: TGTGCCAGCAGCTTGGATGATACGCAGTATTTT.